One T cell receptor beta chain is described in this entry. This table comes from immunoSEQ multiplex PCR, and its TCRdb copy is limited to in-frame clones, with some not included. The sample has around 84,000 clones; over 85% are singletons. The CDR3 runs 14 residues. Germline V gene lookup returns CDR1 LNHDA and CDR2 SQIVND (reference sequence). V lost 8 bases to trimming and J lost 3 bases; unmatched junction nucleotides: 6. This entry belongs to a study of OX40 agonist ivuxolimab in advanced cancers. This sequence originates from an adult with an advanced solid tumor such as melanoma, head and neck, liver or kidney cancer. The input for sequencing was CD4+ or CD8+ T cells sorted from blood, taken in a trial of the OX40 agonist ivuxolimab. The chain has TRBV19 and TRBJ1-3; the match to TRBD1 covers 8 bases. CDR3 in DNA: TGTGCCAGTCAGGACAGGGCGGGTGGAAACACCATATATTTT. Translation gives CASQDRAGGNTIYF.